Shown below are 24 T cell receptor beta chains from a single sample sequenced in a study of PD-1 blockade in classical Hodgkin lymphoma. No patient escaped relapse after autologous stem cell transplantation, and brentuximab vedotin exposure varied. Here immunoSEQ multiplex PCR was the method, and the copy in TCRdb shows in-frame clones only, minus some. The sample records just over 60,000 clones, around 88% being singletons. Sequenced material: peripheral blood mononuclear cells (PBMCs), taken at baseline. The receptors come from a human donor with classical Hodgkin lymphoma.

CDR3 coding DNA: TGTGCCAGTAGTGCAAACAGGGGGATGACCGGGGAGCTGTTTTTT. Translation: CASSANRGMTGELFF. The chain recombines TRBV19 with TRBJ2-2; TRBD1 matches 8 bases. CDR1 LNHDA and CDR2 SQIVND come from the germline V gene (reference sequence). Trimming took 5 bases from V and 5 from J; bases not matched to a gene: 7. This CDR3 region has 15 residues.

J is TRBJ2-7 and V is TRBV29-1; D uncertain. V was trimmed by 1 base and J by 0 bases, leaving 13 bases between them. Germline CDR1 SQVTM, CDR2 ANQGSEA. The CDR3 sequence is 15 residues long. CDR3 residues: CSVEGLDGRSYEQYF. CDR3 sequence (DNA): TGCAGCGTTGAAGGGCTGGACGGCCGCTCCTACGAGCAGTACTTC.

To note about this clone: The junction departs from germline at one end; a sequencing error may be responsible. Here the CDR3 reads CAWTAGQGSSF. The CDR3 DNA is TGTGCCTGGACCGCGGGACAGGGGTCCTCTTTT. The chain has TRBV30 and TRBJ2-3; TRBD1 matches at 10 bases. The CDR3 covers 11 residues. The germline CDR1 and CDR2 sequences are GTSNPN and SVGIG (reference sequence). The whole variable domain, remainder taken from reference TRBV30 and TRBJ2-3, is SQTIHQWPATLVQPVGSPLSLECTVEGTSNPNLYWYRQAAGRGLQLLFYSVGIGQISSEVPQNLSASRPQDRQFILSSKKLLLSDSGFYLCAWTAGQGSSFGPGTRLTVL.

The rearrangement links TRBV18 to TRBJ1-1; 7 bases match TRBD1. This CDR3 region has 14 residues. Germline CDR1 and CDR2: KGHSH and LQKENI. V was clipped by 2 bases and J by 2 bases; unmatched bases: 2. CDR3 in amino acids: CASSPRQGNTEAFF. As DNA, the CDR3 is TGTGCCAGCTCACCAAGACAGGGAAACACTGAAGCTTTCTTT.

The rearrangement uses TRBV10-3 and TRBJ1-2; no clear D gene. The CDR3 loop spans 13 amino acids. V was cut by 10 bases and J by 4 bases, with 16 bases left in between. Germline V gives CDR1 ENHRY, CDR2 SYGVKD. CDR3 in amino acids: CATTSGNSYGYTF. The CDR3, as DNA: TGTGCCACAACCTCTGGGAATTCCTATGGCTACACCTTC.

The rearrangement links TRBV7-9 to TRBJ2-2, with D perhaps being TRBD1 or TRBD2 (5 bases each). The CDR3 runs to 16 residues. Germline V gene sequence: CDR1 SEHNR, CDR2 FQNEAQ (reference sequence). The germline V and J ends were trimmed by 3 bases and 4 bases, with 15 bases remaining between them. Here the CDR3 DNA reads TGTGCCAGCAGCTTTTCCTCCAGGGCGGGCACCGGGGAGCTGTTTTTT. This gives the protein CASSFSSRAGTGELFF.

V is TRBV4-3 and J is TRBJ2-7; D possibly corresponds to TRBD2 (5 bases). Looked up from germline, CDR1 is LGHNA and CDR2 is YSLEER. The length of the CDR3 is 16 residues. Trimming cost V 0 bases and J 6 bases, with 18 bases left between them. DNA of the CDR3: TGCGCCAGCAGCCAAGATGATGGGCAGAACGCGGGCGAGCAGTACTTC. Translation: CASSQDDGQNAGEQYF.

Only one count was recorded for this clone. The rearrangement uses TRBV28 and TRBJ2-7; 9 bases are a match to TRBD1. The CDR3 consists of 13 residues. Germline-derived CDR1 and CDR2 are MDHEN and SYDVKM. Trimming at V came to 3 bases and at J to 7 bases, leaving 4 bases not matched to a gene. The CDR3: CASSLDRGYEQYF. The CDR3 DNA is TGTGCCAGCAGTTTGGACAGGGGTTATGAGCAGTACTTC.

The chain is built from TRBV4-2 and TRBJ2-1; weak D call: TRBD2 (6 bases). The germline V and J ends were trimmed by 3 bases and 4 bases, with 19 bases remaining between them. This CDR3 spans 17 amino acids. CDR1 LGHNA and CDR2 YNFKEQ come from the germline V gene. The CDR3 nucleotides are TGTGCCAGCAGCCAGCCCTCCCGGACTAACCATTACAATGAGCAGTTCTTC. Its protein product is CASSQPSRTNHYNEQFF.

CDR3 amino acids: CASSWDRSEQYF. For the CDR3, the DNA is TGTGCCAGCAGCTGGGACAGATCCGAGCAGTACTTC. The rearrangement uses TRBV5-6 and TRBJ2-7; 7 bases fit TRBD1. Germline V gene sequence: CDR1 SGHDT, CDR2 YYEEEE. Germline trimming cut 3 bases from V and 6 bases from J; bases unmatched to any gene: 3. The CDR3 consists of 12 residues.

The chain links TRBV7-9 to TRBJ2-7; no clear D gene. This CDR3 has 13 amino acids. Germline V gene lookup returns CDR1 SEHNR and CDR2 FQNEAQ (reference sequence). The V gene lost 3 bases and the J gene lost 4 bases, with 10 bases spanning the gap. The DNA for the CDR3 is TGTGCCAGCAGCTTGTTGGAGTATTACGAGCAGTACTTC. Residues: CASSLLEYYEQYF.

The chain has TRBV19 and TRBJ1-5, with D tentatively TRBD1 (5 bases). V was trimmed by 7 bases and J by 6 bases, leaving 19 bases between them. There are 15 residues in the CDR3. Germline CDR1 is LNHDA and CDR2 is SQIVND (reference sequence). CDR3 sequence reads: CASTPLGPSSQPQHF. The CDR3, as DNA: TGTGCCAGTACTCCTTTGGGACCATCTAGTCAGCCCCAGCATTTT.

This CDR3 reads CASTGGGQPQHF. The CDR3 DNA follows: TGTGCCAGCACGGGAGGGGGTCAGCCCCAGCATTTT. The rearrangement uses TRBV6-6 and TRBJ1-5, with a weak D call TRBD1 (6 bases). Trimming shortened V by 7 bases and J by 6 bases, and 10 bases separated the two germline ends. CDR1 and CDR2 (germline): MNHNY, SVGAGI (reference sequence). CDR3 length: 12 residues.

The genes are TRBV9 and TRBJ1-2; D may be TRBD1 (5 bases). Germline V gene lookup returns CDR1 SGDLS and CDR2 YYNGEE. V was pared by 4 bases and J by 5 bases, with 12 bases between. This CDR3 has 13 residues. Here the CDR3 reads CASSSGGLYGYTF. The CDR3 nucleotides are TGTGCCAGCAGCTCTGGGGGATTATATGGCTACACCTTC.

This chain joins TRBV19 and TRBJ2-7; tentatively, D is TRBD2 (5 bases). The ends were cut back, 1 base at V and 2 bases at J, with 15 bases in the middle. Germline-derived CDR1 and CDR2 are LNHDA and SQIVND (reference sequence). CDR3 length: 16 amino acids. The CDR3 DNA follows: TGTGCCAGTAGTATAGGCGGGCTACACAGCCCCTACGAGCAGTACTTC. It yields the protein CASSIGGLHSPYEQYF.

This chain connects TRBV6-4 to TRBJ2-6; D call uncertain. The V end was cut by 4 bases, the J end by 0 bases, with 4 bases between. The germline V gene encodes CDR1 MRHNA and CDR2 SNTAGT. The CDR3 is made up of 14 amino acids. The DNA of the CDR3 is TGTGCCAGCAGTGTCGACTCTGGGGCCAACGTCCTGACTTTC. Its translation is CASSVDSGANVLTF.

In this sample, this clone turned up once. This chain's CDR3 is CASSAKQGDGELFF. The CDR3 region has the DNA TGTGCCAGCAGTGCGAAACAGGGAGACGGGGAGCTGTTTTTT. The V gene is TRBV25-1, the J gene TRBJ2-2, with D perhaps matching TRBD1 (6 bases). The germline V gene encodes CDR1 MGHDK and CDR2 SYGVNS. The CDR3 sequence is 14 residues long. V was shortened by 4 bases and J by 7 bases, with 13 bases between the two germline ends.

The chain joins TRBV5-4 to TRBJ2-4; 14 bases are shared with TRBD2. This CDR3 contains 15 residues. Germline V CDR1 and CDR2: SGHNT, YYREEE (reference sequence). With 3 bases clipped from V and 7 bases from J, the junction kept 3 bases outside the gene matches. The CDR3 DNA reads as TGTGCCAGCAGCTCAAGGACTAGCGGGGGGAACATTCAGTACTTC. Its protein is CASSSRTSGGNIQYF.

The V and J genes are TRBV7-8 and TRBJ1-1; D is perhaps TRBD1 (5 bases). This CDR3 contains 15 residues. CDR1 and CDR2 (germline): SGHVS, FQNEAQ. V was cut by 5 bases and J by 14 bases, with 27 bases left in between. CDR3 in DNA: TGTGCCAGCAGCCCACGTGCCGGGACTCCGATTGGTGGGTTCTTT. It translates to CASSPRAGTPIGGFF.

V gene TRBV7-8 combines with J gene TRBJ2-1, with 7 bases that match TRBD2. CDR3 length: 13 residues. The V gene's germline CDR1 is SGHVS and CDR2 FQNEAQ. The V gene end was trimmed by 8 bases and the J gene end by 3 bases; junction bases not matched to a gene: 4. CDR3 loop: CASYRDYYNEQFF. CDR3 DNA sequence: TGTGCCAGCTACCGGGACTACTACAATGAGCAGTTCTTC.

J is TRBJ2-7 and V is TRBV10-3, with D uncertain. The germline V gene has CDR1 ENHRY and CDR2 SYGVKD. The CDR3 covers 15 residues. V lost 3 bases, J lost 2 bases, and 14 bases lay in between. CDR3 amino acids: CAISDSLGLAYEQYF. The CDR3 nucleotides are TGTGCCATCAGTGATTCGCTAGGGTTAGCCTACGAGCAGTACTTC.

The chain has TRBV11-3 and TRBJ2-2; 7 nucleotides align to TRBD2. V shed 5 bases and J 7 bases; nucleotides not matched to a gene: 1. Germline lookup yields CDR1 SGHNT and CDR2 YENEEA. The CDR3 is 12 amino acids. CDR3 region: CASSPGGGELFF. CDR3 bases: TGTGCCAGCAGCCCGGGGGGCGGGGAGCTGTTTTTT.

The V gene is TRBV25-1, the J gene TRBJ2-1; 8 positions match TRBD1. The CDR3 length is 14 residues. After removal of 4 bases from V and 4 bases from J, the junction contained 3 bases not matched to a gene. In germline, CDR1 is MGHDK, CDR2 SYGVNS. CDR3 amino acids: CASSVGTGYNEQFF. The CDR3 nucleotides are TGTGCCAGCAGTGTCGGGACAGGATACAATGAGCAGTTCTTC.

The V gene is TRBV27, the J gene TRBJ2-3, with D possibly matching TRBD2 (6 bases). The CDR3 spans 16 residues. The V and J ends lost 2 bases and 1 base respectively, with 13 bases between them. The germline CDR1 and CDR2 sequences are MNHEY and SMNVEV (reference sequence). Here the CDR3 reads CASSLRWRDRTDTQYF. The CDR3 DNA sequence: TGTGCCAGCAGTTTACGTTGGAGGGACCGCACAGATACGCAGTATTTT.